The text below deals with one T cell receptor beta chain. The data stem from a study of blood T cell repertoires in COVID-19. For the study at large: Sources were T cells, B-cell-depleted T cells, or PBMCs; the material itself was cDNA or gDNA.

CDR3 length: 16 amino acids. Unmatched junction bases numbered 12, after V lost 5 bases and J lost 7 bases. CDR1 SGHTA and CDR2 FQGTGA come from the germline V gene. Authors' data handling: The assay estimated nucleated cells by amplifying reference gene primers. Sequencing was performed with immunoSEQ multiplex PCR; in TCRdb, only in-frame clones are kept and a portion is missing. V, J and clone size are those of that table, while D and trimming were read from the DNA. The data contain hundreds of thousands of clones, about 91% of them singletons. The chain links TRBV7-3 to TRBJ2-4; TRBD1 matches 9 bases. Material for sequencing was PBMCs or T cells enriched from blood (not recorded which). This TCR was recovered from a woman aged 45-65 years with acute COVID-19. DNA of the CDR3: TGTGCCAGCAGCCAGAACCCGGGACAGGGTGGCAACATTCAGTACTTC. Translating it yields CASSQNPGQGGNIQYF.